This T cell receptor (beta chain) stems from a study of shared clonotypes between healthy human individuals. General study results and limits: Estimated clonotype richness was generally higher in naive than memory subsets.

CDR3 length equals 13 residues. Germline CDR1 is MNHNY and CDR2 is SVGAGI (reference sequence). Trimming cost V 6 bases and J 8 bases, with 16 bases left between them. Donors comprised only Caucasian adults living in Nashville, Tennessee. The authors divided CD4+ cells into CD45RA+ naive and CD45RA-negative memory subsets. The repertoire was sequenced with immunoSEQ multiplex PCR; TCRdb's copy has only in-frame clones and lacks some. Of roughly 2.5 million clones listed, approximately 90% are singletons. Worth noting for this clone: The antigen remains undetermined.

The chain carries TRBV6-6 and TRBJ1-2, with no clear D. The source material was naive CD4+ T cells sorted from blood. The subset denotes: CD45RA+ positively selected. The sequence was collected from a man between 18 and 29 years old in good health. CDR3 DNA: TGTGCCAGCAGAAAACCTCAGAGAGGGGGCTACACCTTC. Translation gives CASRKPQRGGYTF.